Listed below are T cell receptor beta chains from one sample, sequenced in a study of control samples from healthy donors and cancer patients. The repertoire was sequenced with immunoSEQ multiplex PCR; TCRdb's copy has only in-frame clones and lacks some. This table holds about 130,000 clones, approximately 94% found once. The sample taken for sequencing was PBMCs. These receptors were obtained from a man in his fifties with head and neck cancer. The CDR3 runs from the conserved cysteine through the conserved F or W. Each record gives: clone size, V gene, D gene, J gene, CDR3 DNA, CDR3 protein. A D gene is named only where the DNA matches it firmly. Some rows have no size entry. The others give once, few or many, or a class for an expanded clone.

>.|TRBV7-2|TRBD2|TRBJ2-3
TGTGCCACCTCGCCTCGAAGCGGGGGAGAGGGAGATACGCAGTATTTT
CATSPRSGGEGDTQYF
>once|TRBV25-1|.|TRBJ2-2
TGTGCCAGCAGTTCCGGGGATGCCGGGGAGCTGTTTTTT
CASSSGDAGELFF
>.|TRBV5-6|TRBD2|TRBJ2-1
TGTGCCAGCAGCCTCGGGACTAGTGAAGATGAGCAGTTCTTC
CASSLGTSEDEQFF
>.|TRBV12-3/TRBV12-4|.|TRBJ2-7
TGTGCCAGCTCCTACAGCCTTGGCGGCGAGCAGTACTTC
CASSYSLGGEQYF
>.|TRBV24-1|.|TRBJ2-1
TGTGCCACGTCTCCCGGGCGGTACAATGAGCAGTTCTTC
CATSPGRYNEQFF
>.|TRBV6-2/TRBV6-3|.|TRBJ2-7
TGTGCCAGCAGTCTTCCGGGACGAAGGAGCTCCTACGAGCAGTACTTC
CASSLPGRRSSYEQYF
>.|TRBV19|.|TRBJ1-1
TGTGCCAGTAGGCGAGATAACACTGAAGCTTTCTTT
CASRRDNTEAFF
>.|TRBV5-1|TRBD2|TRBJ2-3
TGCGCCAGCAGCTTGGTGGGCGGGGGGGTTCAAGATACGCAGTATTTT
CASSLVGGGVQDTQYF
>.|TRBV30|.|TRBJ1-1
TGTGCCTGGGTGGAACAAGTAAACACTGAAGCTTTCTTT
CAWVEQVNTEAFF
>.|TRBV7-2|.|TRBJ2-1
TGTGCCAGCAGCTTAACCGGGACTTCACAGTTCTTC
CASSLTGTSQFF
>.|TRBV4-3|TRBD1|TRBJ1-2
TGCGCCAGCAGCCAAGTGGGGGGAACAGGGGGCGGCGGCTACACCTTC
CASSQVGGTGGGGYTF
>.|TRBV18|.|TRBJ2-2
TGTGCCAGCTCACCCGGTGAAAGGAACGGGGAGCTGTTTTTT
CASSPGERNGELFF
>.|TRBV27|.|TRBJ2-5
TGTGCCAGCAGTTTGAATCGGGTGGAGACCCAGTACTTC
CASSLNRVETQYF
>.|TRBV3-1/TRBV3-2|.|TRBJ2-1
TGTGCCAGCAGCCAAGTCGCTGAGCAGTTCTTC
CASSQVAEQFF
>.|TRBV5-4|.|TRBJ2-3
TGTGCCAGCAGCTTCGCTTCCAGGCCAGGTAGCACAGATACGCAGTATTTT
CASSFASRPGSTDTQYF
>.|TRBV15|.|TRBJ1-5
TGTGCCACCAGTCCCGTCCCGGGGAGGGATCAGCCCCAGCATTTT
CATSPVPGRDQPQHF
>.|TRBV5-1|.|TRBJ2-3
TGCGCCAGCAGCTTGGCAGAGGCAGGTCCCATCACAGATACGCAGTATTTT
CASSLAEAGPITDTQYF